Each of the 21 T cell receptor beta chains below was sequenced from the same sample in a study of blood T cell repertoires in COVID-19. Clones were sequenced by immunoSEQ multiplex PCR, and TCRdb holds only the in-frame ones, with some missing. This sample has roughly 68,000 clones; 65% to 90% occur once, and the top ten carry approximately 23%. Sequenced input: peripheral blood. The receptors come from a man aged 50 or older with acute or convalescent COVID-19.

The chain couples TRBV7-3 to TRBJ2-1; a weak D match, TRBD2 (5 bases). This CDR3 has 14 amino acids. V was cut by 6 bases and J by 3 bases, with 12 bases left in between. Germline assignment: CDR1 SGHTA and CDR2 FQGTGA. CDR3: CASSELGGYNEQFF. The CDR3 coding sequence is TGTGCCAGCAGTGAACTAGGAGGCTACAATGAGCAGTTCTTC.

The chain recombines TRBV11-2 with TRBJ2-4; maybe TRBD1 (7 bases). This CDR3 spans 18 amino acids. The germline CDR1 and CDR2 sequences are SGHAT and FQNNGV. V lost 5 bases, J lost 9 bases, and 29 bases lay in between. This chain's CDR3 is CASSVSQGGQPPRSIQYF. The DNA for the CDR3 is TGTGCCAGCAGCGTCTCCCAGGGGGGACAGCCTCCGAGGAGCATTCAGTACTTC.

The chain joins TRBV28 to TRBJ2-4; 7 bases are shared with TRBD1. Germline CDR1 MDHEN, CDR2 SYDVKM. V lost 3 bases, J lost 2 bases, and 7 bases stayed unmatched. The CDR3 contains 16 residues. The CDR3 here is CASSFPTGPTKNIQYF. The CDR3 nucleotides read TGTGCCAGCAGTTTTCCGACAGGGCCGACCAAAAACATTCAGTACTTC.

The chain is built from TRBV19 and TRBJ2-3, with D possibly matching TRBD2 (5 bases). The CDR3 contains 14 residues. Trimming removed 4 bases from V and 4 bases from J, with 12 bases in between. Germline CDR1 LNHDA, CDR2 SQIVND (reference sequence). The CDR3 is CASSTTRVPDTQYF. In DNA form, the CDR3 reads TGTGCCAGTAGTACTACTAGGGTCCCAGATACGCAGTATTTT. The complete variable domain, with remaining parts taken from reference TRBV19 and TRBJ2-3, reads DGGITQSPKYLFRKEGQNVTLSCEQNLNHDAMYWYRQDPGQGLRLIYYSQIVNDFQKGDIAEGYSVSREKKESFPLTVTSAQKNPTAFYLCASSTTRVPDTQYFGPGTRLTVL.

This clone was observed a few times. V usage is TRBV21-1 and J usage is TRBJ2-3; the tabulated D call, TRBD2, remains unverified against the DNA. TRBV21-1 is a pseudogene. CDR3 length equals 20 residues. This CDR3 is CASSKGSGTSGGAGTDTQYF. CDR3 DNA sequence: TGTGCCAGCAGCAAAGGGTCAGGGACTAGCGGGGGGGCAGGCACAGATACGCAGTATTTT.

The chain couples TRBV4-1 to TRBJ2-3, with 12 bases that match TRBD2. V dropped 0 bases and J dropped 2; count of bases not matched to a gene: 6. The germline CDR1 and CDR2 sequences are MGHRA and YSYEKL. This CDR3 contains 18 residues. The CDR3 DNA follows: TGCGCCAGCAGCCAAGAGGGCCTAGCGGGGGGGTTCACAGATACGCAGTATTTT. Protein product: CASSQEGLAGGFTDTQYF.

The rearrangement links TRBV30 to TRBJ1-6; 8 bases line up with TRBD1. The V gene end was trimmed by 6 bases and the J gene end by 9 bases; junction bases not matched to a gene: 7. CDR3 length equals 13 residues. Looked up from germline, CDR1 is GTSNPN and CDR2 is SVGIG (reference sequence). The CDR3 region is CACLTGVASPLHF. Written as DNA, the CDR3 is TGTGCCTGCTTGACAGGGGTTGCTTCACCCCTCCACTTT. Looking up the rest from reference TRBV30 and TRBJ1-6 gives the full variable domain: SQTIHQWPATLVQPVGSPLSLECTVEGTSNPNLYWYRQAAGRGLQLLFYSVGIGQISSEVPQNLSASRPQDRQFILSSKKLLLSDSGFYLCACLTGVASPLHFGNGTRLTVT.

The chain carries TRBV30 and TRBJ1-2; no firm D call. The V end lost 5 bases, the J end lost 5 bases, and 12 bases lay between the germline ends. The CDR3 is made up of 12 amino acids. CDR1 and CDR2 (germline): GTSNPN, SVGIG (reference sequence). The CDR3 sequence is CAWEYTPYGYTF. DNA of the CDR3: TGTGCCTGGGAATACACCCCTTATGGCTACACCTTC.

V and J are TRBV30 and TRBJ1-1; 8 positions agree with TRBD1. J lost 4 bases, V lost 0 bases, and 10 bases had no gene match. Germline V CDR1 and CDR2: GTSNPN, SVGIG (reference sequence). This CDR3 region has 16 residues. The CDR3 region has the DNA TGTGCCTGGAGTGTACAGGACAGGGACTCGGGCACTGAAGCTTTCTTT. Translating it yields CAWSVQDRDSGTEAFF.

The CDR3 region is CAWSVWGSQETQYF. In nucleotides, the CDR3 is TGTGCCTGGAGTGTTTGGGGCAGTCAAGAGACCCAGTACTTC. V is TRBV30 and J is TRBJ2-5; TRBD1 might be the D (5 bases). The germline V and J ends were trimmed by 0 bases and 2 bases, with 10 bases remaining between them. The length of the CDR3 is 14 residues. Germline CDR1 GTSNPN, CDR2 SVGIG (reference sequence).

A single count supports this clone. This sequence joins TRBV15 and TRBJ2-5; D possibly corresponds to TRBD2 (6 bases). Trimming removed 8 bases at V and 5 bases at J, with 27 bases between. The V gene's germline CDR1 is LNHNV and CDR2 YYDKDF (reference sequence). This CDR3 region has 17 residues. CDR3 sequence: CATSHRGTSTIGETQYF. The CDR3 nucleotides read TGTGCCACCTCTCACCGGGGGACGTCTACCATCGGGGAGACCCAGTACTTC.

The chain couples TRBV15 to TRBJ1-1, with D hard to call. V lost 5 bases to trimming and J lost 7 bases, with 14 bases between them. Germline lookup yields CDR1 LNHNV and CDR2 YYDKDF (reference sequence). This CDR3 contains 13 residues. This chain's CDR3 is CATSPTLGLEAFF. The CDR3 DNA sequence: TGTGCCACCAGCCCAACTCTGGGCCTTGAAGCTTTCTTT.

The V and J genes are TRBV20-1 and TRBJ2-3; D is unresolved. CDR3 length: 11 amino acids. CDR1 is DFQATT and CDR2 is SNEGSKA in the germline V gene (reference sequence). Trimming pared 3 bases from V and 7 bases from J, leaving 8 bases between. The chain's CDR3 is CSASVGNTQYF. The CDR3 nucleotides are TGCAGTGCTAGTGTGGGCAATACGCAGTATTTT.

This clone came up a few times. The chain carries TRBV28 and TRBJ1-5; the match to TRBD1 covers 8 bases. Germline CDR1 is MDHEN and CDR2 is SYDVKM. The CDR3 sequence is 15 residues long. V lost 5 bases and J lost 3; bases outside the gene matches: 6. DNA of the CDR3: TGTGCCAGCAGTAAATGGACAGGGTCCAATCAGCCCCAGCATTTT. Translation gives CASSKWTGSNQPQHF.

This clone is a singleton in its sample. The V and J genes are TRBV5-4 and TRBJ2-3; TRBD2 matches 8 bases. This CDR3 is 12 amino acids long. Trimming cost V 4 bases and J 6 bases; bases outside gene matches: 1. Per the germline V gene, CDR1 is SGHNT and CDR2 is YYREEE (reference sequence). The CDR3 DNA reads as TGTGCCAGCAGCCCGGGGGGGGATACGCAGTATTTT. Translating gives CASSPGGDTQYF.

The rearrangement joins TRBV6-5 to TRBJ1-6, with D tentatively TRBD1 (5 bases). V was trimmed by 2 bases and J by 6 bases, leaving 8 bases between them. This CDR3 spans 14 amino acids. The V gene's germline CDR1 is MNHEY and CDR2 SVGAGI. The CDR3 region is CASSYTQGNSPLHF. Written as DNA, the CDR3 is TGTGCCAGCAGTTACACCCAGGGTAATTCACCCCTCCACTTT.

This chain links TRBV11-1 with TRBJ2-1, with a possible D match to TRBD1 (5 bases). Germline-derived CDR1 and CDR2 are SGHAT and FQDESV (reference sequence). The CDR3 has 13 amino acids. Trimming left V 3 bases short and J 5 bases short, with 8 bases between. The CDR3 DNA follows: TGTGCCAGCAGCTTCGACAGAAACAATGAGCAGTTCTTC. Translated, it gives CASSFDRNNEQFF.

The J gene is TRBJ1-2, the V gene TRBV3-1 (or the pseudogene TRBV3-2), with D possibly being TRBD1 (5 bases). Germline V gene sequence: CDR1 LGHDT, CDR2 YNNKEL (reference sequence). V lost 0 bases, J lost 4 bases, and 21 bases lay in between. This CDR3 is built from 18 residues. The CDR3 spells CASSQELSAGEKRYGYTF. The CDR3 DNA is TGTGCCAGCAGCCAAGAATTGTCTGCGGGGGAAAAACGCTATGGCTACACCTTC.

The chain joins TRBV10-3 to TRBJ2-5; 10 bases align to TRBD2. Germline V lookup: CDR1 ENHRY, CDR2 SYGVKD. The CDR3 has 15 residues. The junction had 6 bases not matched to a gene; V was cut back by 3 bases and J by 5 bases. The CDR3 sequence is CAISESSGGEETQYF. The CDR3 DNA reads as TGTGCCATCAGTGAATCTAGCGGGGGCGAGGAGACCCAGTACTTC.

This clone was observed a few times. This chain connects TRBV20-1 to TRBJ2-3; D perhaps matches TRBD2 (6 bases). The ends were cut back, 5 bases at V and 8 bases at J, with 11 bases in the middle. The germline V gene has CDR1 DFQATT and CDR2 SNEGSKA (reference sequence). The CDR3 runs to 11 residues. The CDR3 sequence: CSAADYGTQYF. Written as DNA, the CDR3 is TGCAGTGCTGCGGACTATGGTACGCAGTATTTT.

This chain connects TRBV7-9 to TRBJ1-1; D call uncertain. This CDR3 has 13 residues. Germline V gene lookup returns CDR1 SEHNR and CDR2 FQNEAQ (reference sequence). V lost 3 bases and J 7 bases, leaving 12 bases between the germline ends. The CDR3 sequence: CASSLQEESEAFF. The CDR3 DNA sequence: TGTGCCAGCAGCTTGCAGGAGGAAAGTGAAGCTTTCTTT. The complete variable domain, with remaining parts taken from reference TRBV7-9 and TRBJ1-1, reads DTGVSQNPRHKITKRGQNVTFRCDPISEHNRLYWYRQTLGQGPEFLTYFQNEAQLEKSRLLSDRFSAERPKGSFSTLEIQRTEQGDSAMYLCASSLQEESEAFFGQGTRLTVV.